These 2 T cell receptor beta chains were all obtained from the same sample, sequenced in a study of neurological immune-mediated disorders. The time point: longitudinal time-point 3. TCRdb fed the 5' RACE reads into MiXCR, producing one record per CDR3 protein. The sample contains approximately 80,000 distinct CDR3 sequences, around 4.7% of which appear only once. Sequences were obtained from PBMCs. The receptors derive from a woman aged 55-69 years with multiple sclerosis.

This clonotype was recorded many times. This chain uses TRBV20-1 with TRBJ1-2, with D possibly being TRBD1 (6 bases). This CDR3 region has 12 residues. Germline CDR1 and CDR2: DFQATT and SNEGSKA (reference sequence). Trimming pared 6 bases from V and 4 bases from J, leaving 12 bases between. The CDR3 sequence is CSASDSFYGYTF. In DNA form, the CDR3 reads TGCAGTGCATCGGACAGTTTCTATGGCTACACCTTC.

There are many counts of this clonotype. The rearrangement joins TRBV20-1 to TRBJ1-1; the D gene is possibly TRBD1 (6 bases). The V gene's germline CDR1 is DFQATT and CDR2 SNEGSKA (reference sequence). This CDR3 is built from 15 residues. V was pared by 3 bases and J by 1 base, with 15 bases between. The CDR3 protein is CSASSGAVGNTEAFF. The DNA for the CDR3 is TGCAGTGCTAGTTCAGGGGCGGTAGGGAACACTGAAGCTTTCTTT.